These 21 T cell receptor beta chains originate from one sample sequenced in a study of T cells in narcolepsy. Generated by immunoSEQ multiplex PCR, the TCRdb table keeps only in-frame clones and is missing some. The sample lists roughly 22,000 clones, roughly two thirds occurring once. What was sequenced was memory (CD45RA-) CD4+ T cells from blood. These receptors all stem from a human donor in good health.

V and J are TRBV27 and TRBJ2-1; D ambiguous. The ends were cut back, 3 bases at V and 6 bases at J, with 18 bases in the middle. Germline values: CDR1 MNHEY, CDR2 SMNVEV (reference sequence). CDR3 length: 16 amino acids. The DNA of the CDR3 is TGTGCCAGCAGTTTGATACAGTCTTATTACGGCAATGAGCAGTTCTTC. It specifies CASSLIQSYYGNEQFF.

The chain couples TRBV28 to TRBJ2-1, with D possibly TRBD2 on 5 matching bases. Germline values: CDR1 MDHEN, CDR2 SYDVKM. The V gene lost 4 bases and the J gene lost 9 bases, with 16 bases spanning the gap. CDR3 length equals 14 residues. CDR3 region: CASSSPGLEGEQFF. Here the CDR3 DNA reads TGTGCCAGCAGTTCTCCGGGCCTTGAGGGTGAGCAGTTCTTC.

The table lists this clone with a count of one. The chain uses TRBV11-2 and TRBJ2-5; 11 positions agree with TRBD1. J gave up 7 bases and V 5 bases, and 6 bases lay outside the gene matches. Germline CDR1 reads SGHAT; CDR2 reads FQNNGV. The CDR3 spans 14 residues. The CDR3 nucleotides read TGTGCCAGCAGCGGACAGGGGGCCGGTGGGACCCAGTACTTC. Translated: CASSGQGAGGTQYF. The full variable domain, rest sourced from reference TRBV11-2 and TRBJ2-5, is EAGVAQSPRYKIIEKRQSVAFWCNPISGHATLYWYQQILGQGPKLLIQFQNNGVVDDSQLPKDRFSAERLKGVDSTLKIQPAKLEDSAVYLCASSGQGAGGTQYFGPGTRLLVL.

The DNA of the CDR3 is TGTGCCAGCAGACATCCAAAAGAAGAAAAACTGTTTTTT. It translates to CASRHPKEEKLFF. The chain links TRBV5-6 to TRBJ1-4; no clear D. The CDR3 is made up of 13 amino acids. V dropped 5 bases and J dropped 8 bases, with 13 bases sitting between them. CDR1 and CDR2 (germline): SGHDT, YYEEEE.

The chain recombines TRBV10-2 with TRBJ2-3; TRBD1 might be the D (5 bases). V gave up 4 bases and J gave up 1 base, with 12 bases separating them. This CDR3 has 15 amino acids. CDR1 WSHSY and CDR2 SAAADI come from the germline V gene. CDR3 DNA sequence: TGCGCCAGCAGTGGGGGCTTCAGGGGCACAGATACGCAGTATTTT. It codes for CASSGGFRGTDTQYF.

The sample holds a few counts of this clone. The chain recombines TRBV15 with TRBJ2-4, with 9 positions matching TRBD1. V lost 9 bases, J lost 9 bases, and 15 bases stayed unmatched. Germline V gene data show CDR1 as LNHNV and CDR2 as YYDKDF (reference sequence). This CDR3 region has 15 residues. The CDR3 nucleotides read TGTGCCACTGAGAACAGGGGGCGCGGATGGAGCATTCAGTACTTC. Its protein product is CATENRGRGWSIQYF.

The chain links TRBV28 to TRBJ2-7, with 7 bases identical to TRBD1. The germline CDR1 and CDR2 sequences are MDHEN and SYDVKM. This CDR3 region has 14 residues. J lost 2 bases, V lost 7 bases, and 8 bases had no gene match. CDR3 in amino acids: CASTPTGSPYEQYF. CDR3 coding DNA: TGTGCCAGCACTCCGACAGGGAGTCCCTACGAGCAGTACTTC.

CDR3 bases: TGTGCCAGCAGCTTCGGACCGGATCAGCCCCAGCATTTT. This translates into CASSFGPDQPQHF. V is TRBV11-3 and J is TRBJ1-5; D unresolved. V was pared by 3 bases and J by 5 bases, with 8 bases between. The CDR3 loop spans 13 amino acids. Germline values: CDR1 SGHNT, CDR2 YENEEA.

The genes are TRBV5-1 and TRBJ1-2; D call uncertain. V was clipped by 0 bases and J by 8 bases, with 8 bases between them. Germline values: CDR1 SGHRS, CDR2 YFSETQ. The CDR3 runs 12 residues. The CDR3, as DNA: TGCGCCAGCAGCTTGGAAGGGTGGGGCTACACCTTC. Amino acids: CASSLEGWGYTF.

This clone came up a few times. CDR3 amino acids: CASRGSFNQPQHF. Written as DNA, the CDR3 is TGTGCCAGCAGGGGGAGCTTCAATCAGCCCCAGCATTTT. The chain has TRBV6-1 and TRBJ1-5; D uncertain. Trimming shortened V by 6 bases and J by 3 bases, and 9 bases separated the two germline ends. This CDR3 is built from 13 residues. In germline, CDR1 is MNHNS, CDR2 SASEGT.

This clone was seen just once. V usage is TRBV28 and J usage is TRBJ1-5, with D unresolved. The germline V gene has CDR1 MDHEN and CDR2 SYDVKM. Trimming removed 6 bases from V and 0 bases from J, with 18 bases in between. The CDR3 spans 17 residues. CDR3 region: CASSGWRALSSNQPQHF. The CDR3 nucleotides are TGTGCCAGCAGCGGATGGAGGGCCCTCTCTAGCAATCAGCCCCAGCATTTT. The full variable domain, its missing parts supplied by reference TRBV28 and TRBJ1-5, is DVKVTQSSRYLVKRTGEKVFLECVQDMDHENMFWYRQDPGLGLRLIYFSYDVKMKEKGDIPEGYSVSREKKERFSLILESASTNQTSMYLCASSGWRALSSNQPQHFGDGTRLSIL.

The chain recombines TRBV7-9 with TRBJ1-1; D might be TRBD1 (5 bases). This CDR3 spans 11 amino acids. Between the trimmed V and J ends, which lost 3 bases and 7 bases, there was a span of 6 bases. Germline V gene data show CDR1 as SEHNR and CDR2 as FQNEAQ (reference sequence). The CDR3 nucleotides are TGTGCCAGCAGCTTCCAGGGTGAAGCTTTCTTT. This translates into CASSFQGEAFF.

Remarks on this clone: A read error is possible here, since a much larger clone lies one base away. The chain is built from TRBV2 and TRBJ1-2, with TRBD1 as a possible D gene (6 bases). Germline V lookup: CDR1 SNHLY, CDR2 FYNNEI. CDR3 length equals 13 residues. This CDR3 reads CPSRGGGGRGYTF. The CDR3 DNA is TGTCCCAGCAGGGGCGGAGGGGGGAGAGGCTACACCTTC.

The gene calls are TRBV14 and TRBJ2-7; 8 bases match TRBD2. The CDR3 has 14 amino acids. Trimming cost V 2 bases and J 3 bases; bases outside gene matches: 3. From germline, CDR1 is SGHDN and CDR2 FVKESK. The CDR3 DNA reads TGTGCCAGCAGCCAAACCAGCGGGAGCTACGAGCAGTACTTC. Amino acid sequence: CASSQTSGSYEQYF.

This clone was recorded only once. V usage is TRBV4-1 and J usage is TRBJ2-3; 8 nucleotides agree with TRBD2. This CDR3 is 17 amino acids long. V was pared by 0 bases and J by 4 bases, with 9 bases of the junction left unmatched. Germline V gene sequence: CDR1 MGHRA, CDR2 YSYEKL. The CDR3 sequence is CASSQDPFGRAADTQYF. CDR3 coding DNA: TGCGCCAGCAGCCAAGATCCGTTCGGGAGGGCGGCAGATACGCAGTATTTT.

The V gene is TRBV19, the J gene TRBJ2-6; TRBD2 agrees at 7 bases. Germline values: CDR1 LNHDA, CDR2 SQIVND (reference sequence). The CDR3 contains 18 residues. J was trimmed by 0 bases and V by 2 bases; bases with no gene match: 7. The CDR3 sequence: CASSILLPGGSGANVLTF. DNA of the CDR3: TGTGCCAGTAGTATACTCCTCCCGGGGGGCTCTGGGGCCAACGTCCTGACTTTC.

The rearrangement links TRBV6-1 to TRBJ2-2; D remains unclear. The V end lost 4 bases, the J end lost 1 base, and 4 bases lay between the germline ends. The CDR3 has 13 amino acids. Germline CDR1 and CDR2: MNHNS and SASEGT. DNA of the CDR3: TGTGCCAGCAGTGCCCTGAACACCGGGGAGCTGTTTTTT. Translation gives CASSALNTGELFF.

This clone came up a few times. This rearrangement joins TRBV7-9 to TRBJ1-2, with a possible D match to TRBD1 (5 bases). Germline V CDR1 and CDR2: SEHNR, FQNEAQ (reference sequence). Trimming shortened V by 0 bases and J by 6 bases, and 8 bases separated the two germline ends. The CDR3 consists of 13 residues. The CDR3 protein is CASSLAQGHGYTF. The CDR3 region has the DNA TGTGCCAGCAGCTTAGCGCAGGGCCATGGCTACACCTTC.

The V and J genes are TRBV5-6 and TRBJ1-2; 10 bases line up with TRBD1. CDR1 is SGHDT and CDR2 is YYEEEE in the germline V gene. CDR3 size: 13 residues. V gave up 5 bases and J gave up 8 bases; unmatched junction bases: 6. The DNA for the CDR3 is TGTGCCAGCAGGCGACAGGGGGCGCGGGGCTACACCTTC. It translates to CASRRQGARGYTF. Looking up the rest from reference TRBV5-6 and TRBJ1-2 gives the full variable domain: DAGVTQSPTHLIKTRGQQVTLRCSPKSGHDTVSWYQQALGQGPQFIFQYYEEEERQRGNFPDRFSGHQFPNYSSELNVNALLLGDSALYLCASRRQGARGYTFGSGTRLTVV.

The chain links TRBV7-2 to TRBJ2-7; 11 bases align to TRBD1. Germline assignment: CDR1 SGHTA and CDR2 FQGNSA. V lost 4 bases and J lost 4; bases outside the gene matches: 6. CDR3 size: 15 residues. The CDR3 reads CASSSRGTGGYEQYF. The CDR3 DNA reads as TGTGCCAGCAGCTCTAGGGGGACAGGGGGTTACGAGCAGTACTTC. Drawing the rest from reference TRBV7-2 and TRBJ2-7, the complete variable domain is GAGVSQSPSNKVTEKGKDVELRCDPISGHTALYWYRQSLGQGLEFLIYFQGNSAPDKSGLPSDRFSAERTGGSVSTLTIQRTQQEDSAVYLCASSSRGTGGYEQYFGPGTRLTVT.

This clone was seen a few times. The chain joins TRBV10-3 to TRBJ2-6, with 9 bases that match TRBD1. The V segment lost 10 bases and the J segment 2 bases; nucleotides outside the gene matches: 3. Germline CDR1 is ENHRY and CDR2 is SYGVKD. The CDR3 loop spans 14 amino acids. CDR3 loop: CASDRGTGANVLTF. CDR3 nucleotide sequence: TGTGCCAGCGACAGGGGGACTGGGGCCAACGTCCTGACTTTC.